The 26 T cell receptor beta chains in this list originate from one sample, sequenced in a study of radiotherapy plus CTLA-4 blockade in lung cancer. Libraries were prepared by immunoSEQ multiplex PCR; TCRdb keeps only in-frame clonotypes and omits some of them. The sample contains around 80,000 clones, 70% to 85% of which appear only once. The specimen comprised peripheral blood, sampled from a patient treated with radiotherapy plus ipilimumab. The source is a human donor with non-small cell lung cancer whose response to radiotherapy plus ipilimumab could not be evaluated.

The rearrangement uses TRBV4-1 and TRBJ2-2, with D perhaps matching TRBD1 (5 bases). The V end was cut by 0 bases, the J end by 3 bases, with 20 bases between. Germline CDR1 reads MGHRA; CDR2 reads YSYEKL. The CDR3 is made up of 19 amino acids. The CDR3 sequence is CASSQDPPTVFGDTGELFF. The CDR3, as DNA: TGCGCCAGCAGCCAAGATCCCCCGACAGTTTTTGGGGACACCGGGGAGCTGTTTTTT.

V gene TRBV6-5 combines with J gene TRBJ1-2, with TRBD1 as a possible D gene (6 bases). Germline loops: CDR1 MNHEY, CDR2 SVGAGI. The CDR3 covers 13 residues. Trimming cost V 8 bases and J 2 bases, with 12 bases left between them. The CDR3 region has the DNA TGTGCCAGCCAAGCAGGGGAGAACTATGGCTACACCTTC. It translates to CASQAGENYGYTF.

The rearrangement links TRBV5-6 to TRBJ2-2; D is uncertain. Trimming stripped 1 base from V and 3 bases from J, with 13 bases between. Germline loops: CDR1 SGHDT, CDR2 YYEEEE. The CDR3 totals 16 residues. The DNA of the CDR3 is TGTGCCAGCAGCTTGTTCTGGAGAAAAGACACCGGGGAGCTGTTTTTT. It codes for CASSLFWRKDTGELFF.

The V and J genes are TRBV6-1 and TRBJ1-5; 11 bases map to TRBD1. The germline V gene encodes CDR1 MNHNS and CDR2 SASEGT. The CDR3 runs to 13 residues. With V trimmed by 11 bases and J by 7 bases, 7 bases remained unmatched. CDR3 residues: CACGQGAKQPQHF. The CDR3 nucleotides are TGTGCCTGCGGACAGGGGGCTAAACAGCCCCAGCATTTT.

The gene calls are TRBV4-1 and TRBJ2-1; 9 bases fit TRBD1. The CDR3 is 16 residues long. V shed 3 bases, J shed 8 bases, and the junction held 11 bases outside the gene matches. Germline CDR1 reads MGHRA; CDR2 reads YSYEKL. The CDR3 region has the DNA TGCGCCAGCAGCCAGGAGGGCGGACAGGGGCCCGATGAGCAGTTCTTC. Amino acids: CASSQEGGQGPDEQFF.

J is TRBJ1-1 and V is TRBV11-1; perhaps TRBD1 as D (6 bases). In germline, CDR1 is SGHAT, CDR2 FQDESV (reference sequence). The V end lost 1 base, the J end lost 4 bases, and 7 bases lay between the germline ends. This CDR3 comprises 13 residues. The CDR3 is CASSLGRGTEAFF. The CDR3 bases are TGTGCCAGCAGCTTAGGCAGGGGCACTGAAGCTTTCTTT.

V is TRBV5-1 and J is TRBJ1-2, with 10 bases lining up with TRBD1. The CDR3 loop spans 13 amino acids. V lost 3 bases and J lost 6; bases outside the gene matches: 2. Germline V gene lookup returns CDR1 SGHRS and CDR2 YFSETQ. This chain's CDR3 is CASSSGTGDGYTF. The CDR3 DNA sequence: TGCGCCAGCAGCTCCGGGACAGGGGATGGCTACACCTTC.

This clone was seen a few times. The rearrangement uses TRBV2 and TRBJ2-3; 9 positions match TRBD2. This CDR3 has 15 amino acids. The V and J ends lost 3 bases and 4 bases, in that order; junction bases with no gene match: 5. Germline CDR1 is SNHLY and CDR2 is FYNNEI. The CDR3 loop reads CASSDPGTSSDTQYF. CDR3 sequence (DNA): TGTGCCAGCAGTGATCCCGGGACTAGCTCAGATACGCAGTATTTT.

The genes are TRBV7-3 and TRBJ2-1, with D hard to call. Germline CDR1 reads SGHTA; CDR2 reads FQGTGA. There are 13 residues in the CDR3. V lost 1 base and J lost 4, with 5 bases in between. The CDR3 DNA follows: TGTGCCAGCAGCTTAAGGCAGTACAATGAGCAGTTCTTC. Translation gives CASSLRQYNEQFF.

The chain carries TRBV6-4 and TRBJ2-1; 9 bases are a match to TRBD1. This CDR3 has 15 amino acids. Germline assignment: CDR1 MRHNA and CDR2 SNTAGT. V shed 4 bases, J shed 3 bases, and the junction held 4 bases outside the gene matches. This CDR3 reads CASSVETGGYNEQFF. CDR3 bases: TGTGCCAGCAGTGTCGAGACAGGGGGCTACAATGAGCAGTTCTTC.

This clone has only a few counts. This same CDR3 is encoded by further DNA sequences in the sample. This chain connects TRBV6-6 to TRBJ1-2, with no clear D. Germline V gives CDR1 MNHNY, CDR2 SVGAGI (reference sequence). This CDR3 has 13 residues. V was trimmed by 0 bases and J by 4 bases, leaving 6 bases between them. For the CDR3, the DNA is TGTGCCAGCAGTTACTCGGGCGTCTATGGCTACACCTTC. This translates into CASSYSGVYGYTF.

This chain connects TRBV2 to TRBJ2-7; 11 bases are shared with TRBD1. J lost 4 bases, V lost 6 bases, and 5 bases had no gene match. Germline V gene data show CDR1 as SNHLY and CDR2 as FYNNEI. This CDR3 has 14 amino acids. The CDR3 DNA reads as TGTGCCAGCAGGTACCGGGACAGGGGGTACGAGCAGTACTTC. Its translation is CASRYRDRGYEQYF. Full variable domain (outside the CDR3, taken from reference TRBV2 and TRBJ2-7): EPEVTQTPSHQVTQMGQEVILRCVPISNHLYFYWYRQILGQKVEFLVSFYNNEISEKSEIFDDQFSVERPDGSNFTLKIRSTKLEDSAMYFCASRYRDRGYEQYFGPGTRLTVT.

The chain combines TRBV4-2 with TRBJ2-7, with unresolved D. The CDR3 totals 11 residues. Germline V lookup: CDR1 LGHNA, CDR2 YNFKEQ. The ends were cut back, 5 bases at V and 4 bases at J, with 6 bases in the middle. The CDR3: CASSLLYEQYF. CDR3 DNA: TGTGCCAGCAGCTTGCTATACGAGCAGTACTTC.

On this clone itself: The junction shows a germline mismatch at one end, possibly a read error. The chain carries TRBV5-6 and TRBJ2-5, with D possibly being TRBD1 (5 bases). CDR1 is SGHDT and CDR2 is YYEEEE in the germline V gene. This CDR3 region has 13 residues. The DNA of the CDR3 is TGTGCCAGCAGCTTGGCAGAGCAGGGTCATATGGACTTC. It specifies CASSLAEQGHMDF.

The chain is built from TRBV5-1 and TRBJ1-2, with D hard to call. Germline V gene lookup returns CDR1 SGHRS and CDR2 YFSETQ. This CDR3 is built from 16 residues. Trimming cost V 0 bases and J 0 bases, with 12 bases left between them. CDR3 nucleotides: TGCGCCAGCAGCTTGGTTCTGGCAGAAACTAACTATGGCTACACCTTC. Translating it yields CASSLVLAETNYGYTF.

V gene TRBV2 combines with J gene TRBJ2-7, with 10 bases that match TRBD1. With 6 bases clipped from V and 3 bases from J, the junction kept 5 bases outside the gene matches. Germline loops: CDR1 SNHLY, CDR2 FYNNEI. The CDR3 is 14 residues long. CDR3 sequence: CASRARTGGYEQYF. The CDR3 region has the DNA TGTGCCAGCAGGGCTAGGACAGGGGGCTACGAGCAGTACTTC.

This clone was seen a handful of times. This chain links TRBV5-4 with TRBJ2-7, with 9 bases that match TRBD1. Per the germline V gene, CDR1 is SGHNT and CDR2 is YYREEE (reference sequence). Trimming cost V 0 bases and J 13 bases; bases outside gene matches: 17. This CDR3 spans 16 amino acids. The CDR3 loop reads CASSLAPTPSGQGLYF. The CDR3 nucleotides read TGTGCCAGCAGCTTGGCGCCTACTCCGTCGGGACAGGGTCTCTACTTC.

The rearrangement uses TRBV27 and TRBJ1-3; no firm D call. The V and J ends lost 5 bases and 4 bases respectively, with 9 bases between them. CDR3 length equals 13 residues. Germline assignment: CDR1 MNHEY and CDR2 SMNVEV (reference sequence). Here the CDR3 DNA reads TGTGCCAGCAGTGCTCGTGCGGGAAACACCATATATTTT. Protein sequence: CASSARAGNTIYF.

This chain uses TRBV7-2 with TRBJ2-3; D gene ambiguous. CDR3 length: 12 residues. The V end lost 5 bases, the J end lost 5 bases, and 8 bases lay between the germline ends. CDR1 and CDR2 from the germline V gene are SGHTA and FQGNSA. As DNA, the CDR3 is TGTGCCAGCAGCATTCATAGAGATACGCAGTATTTT. Translation: CASSIHRDTQYF.

This clone was seen a few times. The chain recombines TRBV2 with TRBJ1-1, with unresolved D. The V and J ends lost 6 bases and 1 base respectively, with 15 bases between them. The CDR3 has 15 residues. CDR1 is SNHLY and CDR2 is FYNNEI in the germline V gene. In DNA, the CDR3 is TGTGCCAGCAGCCCGCAAAGTACGGGGAACACTGAAGCTTTCTTT. This translates into CASSPQSTGNTEAFF.

This clone was found a few times. The CDR3 sequence: CASSLAAGNYGYTF. The CDR3 nucleotides are TGTGCCAGCAGCTTAGCGGCGGGGAACTATGGCTACACCTTC. This chain connects TRBV7-9 to TRBJ1-2; no clear D gene. Trimming took 0 bases from V and 2 from J, leaving 7 bases between them. This CDR3 spans 14 amino acids. Germline V gene sequence: CDR1 SEHNR, CDR2 FQNEAQ (reference sequence).

This clone was detected only once. This rearrangement joins TRBV9 to TRBJ1-2; 7 bases are shared with TRBD1. V trimming: 0 bases; J trimming: 5 bases; junction bases outside the gene matches: 4. Per germline, CDR1 SGDLS and CDR2 YYNGEE. CDR3 length: 14 residues. The CDR3 region has the DNA TGTGCCAGCAGCGTAGGGGACAGCCTATATGGCTACACCTTC. As protein: CASSVGDSLYGYTF.

The chain joins TRBV11-3 to TRBJ1-1; no reliable D call. The CDR3 has 13 amino acids. CDR1 and CDR2 from the germline V gene are SGHNT and YENEEA. V lost 1 base to trimming and J lost 5 bases, with 8 bases between them. CDR3 coding DNA: TGTGCCAGCAGCTTAGGGCCGGGAACTGAAGCTTTCTTT. Translated, it gives CASSLGPGTEAFF.

The chain couples TRBV29-1 to TRBJ2-1; the match to TRBD2 covers 11 bases. V was clipped by 7 bases and J by 0 bases; unmatched bases: 5. The CDR3 spans 15 residues. Germline V gene lookup returns CDR1 SQVTM and CDR2 ANQGSEA. The CDR3 sequence is CSANSGGASYNEQFF. In nucleotides, the CDR3 is TGCAGCGCTAATAGCGGGGGGGCCTCCTACAATGAGCAGTTCTTC.

This clone was counted between two and nine times. The J gene is TRBJ2-7, the V gene TRBV4-2; D not certain. This CDR3 is built from 15 residues. Germline CDR1 reads LGHNA; CDR2 reads YNFKEQ. The ends were cut back, 0 bases at V and 3 bases at J, with 12 bases in the middle. The CDR3 is CASSQDKAVYYEQYF. The CDR3 DNA reads as TGTGCCAGCAGCCAAGATAAGGCGGTTTACTACGAGCAGTACTTC.

The CDR3 DNA reads TGTGCCAGCTCACGGACCGGGACAGGGGGTGACGAGCAGTACTTC. This translates into CASSRTGTGGDEQYF. This chain links TRBV18 with TRBJ2-7; TRBD1 agrees at 11 bases. CDR1 and CDR2 from the germline V gene are KGHSH and LQKENI. The CDR3 totals 15 residues. V was pared by 4 bases and J by 5 bases, with 7 bases of the junction left unmatched.